The 13 T cell receptor beta chains below were found in one sample sequenced in a study of T-cell reconstitution after alpha-beta-depleted transplantation in children. The TCRbeta library incorporated unique molecular identifiers. TCRdb passed the PCR reads through MiXCR, listing each CDR3 protein once. The repertoire holds approximately 500,000 distinct CDR3 sequences, roughly 30% seen once, with about a third in the top ten. Here the sequenced sample was PBMCs, taken before TCRalphabeta/CD19-depleted stem cell transplant. The origin of the receptors is a boy younger than two with Wiskott-Aldrich syndrome, due to receive a stem cell transplant.

The chain employs TRBV25-1 and TRBJ2-7; unclear D gene. From germline, CDR1 is MGHDK and CDR2 SYGVNS. V dropped 6 bases and J dropped 0 bases, with 12 bases sitting between them. The CDR3 totals 14 residues. CDR3 nucleotide sequence: TGTGCCAGCAGCAGCAAACGGCTCTCCTACGAGCAGTACTTC. The encoded protein is CASSSKRLSYEQYF.

J is TRBJ2-3 and V is TRBV5-1, with D perhaps TRBD1 (5 bases). The V gene's germline CDR1 is SGHRS and CDR2 YFSETQ. Deletions cut 4 bases from V and 6 bases from J, with 15 bases between. CDR3 size: 14 residues. The CDR3 DNA reads as TGCGCCAGCAGCCAGGGCCATTCAGAGGATACGCAGTATTTT. Protein: CASSQGHSEDTQYF.

This chain joins TRBV27 and TRBJ2-5, with a tentative D call TRBD1 (6 bases). From germline, CDR1 is MNHEY and CDR2 SMNVEV (reference sequence). The CDR3 has 13 amino acids. V shed 6 bases and J shed 7 bases, with 15 bases lying between them. The CDR3 loop reads CASSPSQGATQYF. The CDR3 coding sequence is TGTGCCAGCAGCCCCTCACAGGGAGCGACCCAGTACTTC.

The sample holds many counts of this clonotype. The rearrangement links TRBV29-1 to TRBJ2-7; D not resolved. This CDR3 spans 11 amino acids. V lost 2 bases and J lost 0, with 2 bases in between. Germline lookup yields CDR1 SQVTM and CDR2 ANQGSEA. The CDR3 sequence is CSVESSYEQYF. The CDR3 DNA reads as TGCAGCGTTGAAAGCTCCTACGAGCAGTACTTC.

The chain couples TRBV5-1 to TRBJ2-2, with 8 bases fitting TRBD2. CDR1 is SGHRS, CDR2 YFSETQ, per germline. The ends lost 3 bases at V and 1 base at J; junction bases unmatched: 5. The CDR3 is made up of 16 amino acids. CDR3 sequence reads: CASSSGGGKNTGELFF. The DNA for the CDR3 is TGCGCCAGCAGCTCCGGCGGGGGGAAGAACACCGGGGAGCTGTTTTTT.

This sequence joins TRBV7-9 and TRBJ1-2; D gene uncertain. The CDR3 has 12 residues. The germline V gene encodes CDR1 SEHNR and CDR2 FQNEAQ (reference sequence). The CDR3 loop reads CAATQESYGYTF. DNA for the CDR3: TGTGCAGCAACCCAGGAGAGCTATGGCTACACCTTC.

This clonotype has a handful of counts. This rearrangement joins TRBV20-1 to TRBJ2-7, with no clear D. The CDR3 has 12 residues. Deletions cut 5 bases from V and 0 bases from J, with 8 bases between. Germline lookup yields CDR1 DFQATT and CDR2 SNEGSKA (reference sequence). CDR3: CSAPDNSYEQYF. The CDR3 region has the DNA TGCAGTGCTCCAGACAACTCCTACGAGCAGTACTTC.

This clonotype was observed a few times. V and J are TRBV18 and TRBJ1-1; D gene ambiguous. Trimming cost V 2 bases and J 4 bases, with 8 bases left between them. The CDR3 consists of 13 residues. Germline V lookup: CDR1 KGHSH, CDR2 LQKENI. The CDR3 coding sequence is TGTGCCAGCTCACCAAGGGAGAGCACTGAAGCTTTCTTT. This gives the protein CASSPRESTEAFF.

This clonotype has more than one count but fewer than ten. The rearrangement uses TRBV27 and TRBJ2-7, with TRBD1 matching 9 bases. V trimming: 5 bases; J trimming: 2 bases; junction bases outside the gene matches: 7. Per germline, CDR1 MNHEY and CDR2 SMNVEV (reference sequence). The length of the CDR3 is 15 residues. Here the CDR3 DNA reads TGTGCCAGCAGTCCGGCCCGACAGGGGGCCTACGAGCAGTACTTC. As protein: CASSPARQGAYEQYF.

This clonotype was observed a few times. The chain links TRBV20-1 to TRBJ2-1; D perhaps matches TRBD2 (5 bases). Trimming pared 4 bases from V and 0 bases from J, leaving 13 bases between. The CDR3 has 15 amino acids. Germline V CDR1 and CDR2: DFQATT, SNEGSKA (reference sequence). As DNA, the CDR3 is TGCAGTGCTAAGGGCCGGGATAGCTCCTACAATGAGCAGTTCTTC. Amino acids: CSAKGRDSSYNEQFF.

The J gene is TRBJ2-6, the V gene TRBV12-3 or TRBV12-4, with D perhaps matching TRBD1 (6 bases). Trimming shortened V by 6 bases and J by 2 bases, and 11 bases separated the two germline ends. This CDR3 contains 15 residues. The CDR3 bases are TGTGCCAGCAGGCGGACAGCAACTGGGGCCAACGTCCTGACTTTC. Protein sequence: CASRRTATGANVLTF.

This clonotype occurred once. The V and J genes are TRBV12-3 or TRBV12-4 and TRBJ1-4; 7 positions agree with TRBD1. Trimming cost V 2 bases and J 12 bases; bases outside gene matches: 9. The CDR3 contains 14 residues. CDR3 sequence (DNA): TGTGCCAGCAGTTTACTAGGGGGCGAGTTGGAACTGTTTTTT. Protein: CASSLLGGELELFF.

This clonotype was detected a few times. The rearrangement uses TRBV6-1 and TRBJ1-1; 7 bases are shared with TRBD1. The ends lost 7 bases at V and 5 bases at J; junction bases unmatched: 7. Germline CDR1 and CDR2: MNHNS and SASEGT. The CDR3 totals 13 residues. In nucleotides, the CDR3 is TGTGCCAGCAACCGGGGACAGAGGACTGAAGCTTTCTTT. It encodes CASNRGQRTEAFF.